The 4 T cell receptor beta chains below come from one sample, sequenced in a study of cytomegalovirus exposure and HLA in healthy donors. Assay used: immunoSEQ multiplex PCR; TCRdb lists only in-frame clones, some missing. The table includes under 200,000 clones, roughly nine tenths detected once. The sample comprised PBMCs. The receptors originated from a woman aged 18-29 years in good health and CMV-seropositive.

The chain is built from TRBV29-1 and TRBJ1-1; the match to TRBD1 covers 11 bases. CDR3 length: 10 amino acids. The V segment lost 6 bases and the J segment 11 bases; nucleotides outside the gene matches: 2. CDR1 is SQVTM and CDR2 is ANQGSEA in the germline V gene. CDR3 nucleotides: TGCAGCGTCGGACAGGGGGCGGCTTTCTTT. This encodes CSVGQGAAFF.

This CDR3 reads CASSENSGQGRQPQHF. The CDR3 nucleotides read TGTGCCAGCAGTGAGAATTCCGGACAGGGGAGACAGCCCCAGCATTTT. This chain connects TRBV6-1 to TRBJ1-5; 9 nucleotides agree with TRBD1. After removal of 3 bases from V and 7 bases from J, the junction contained 10 bases not matched to a gene. Per the germline V gene, CDR1 is MNHNS and CDR2 is SASEGT. The CDR3 covers 16 residues.

The gene calls are TRBV7-9 and TRBJ2-1; D not certain. This CDR3 has 14 residues. Germline CDR1 reads SEHNR; CDR2 reads FQNEAQ (reference sequence). The germline V and J ends were trimmed by 1 base and 2 bases, with 6 bases remaining between them. The CDR3, as DNA: TGTGCCAGCAGCTTAGGCGGCCCCTACAATGAGCAGTTCTTC. Its translation is CASSLGGPYNEQFF. Together with reference TRBV7-9 and TRBJ2-1, the CDR3 gives the full variable domain: DTGVSQNPRHKITKRGQNVTFRCDPISEHNRLYWYRQTLGQGPEFLTYFQNEAQLEKSRLLSDRFSAERPKGSFSTLEIQRTEQGDSAMYLCASSLGGPYNEQFFGPGTRLTVL.

This rearrangement joins TRBV7-2 to TRBJ1-3, with D perhaps TRBD1 (6 bases). Germline lookup yields CDR1 SGHTA and CDR2 FQGNSA. Between the trimmed V and J ends, which lost 2 bases and 4 bases, there was a span of 9 bases. The CDR3 is 14 residues long. CDR3 nucleotides: TGTGCCAGCAGCTTATCAGGGGCCGGAAACACCATATATTTT. It codes for CASSLSGAGNTIYF.